Presented here are 10 T cell receptor beta chains from one specimen sequenced in a study of regulatory T cells in long-lasting Graves disease. Time point meaning: newly diagnosed GD, antithyroid drugs for less than 3 months. Making the TCR library involved RNA that had been extracted from PBMCs. Arm-PCR of CDR3 regions with iRepertoire HTBI primers generated TCR beta libraries. TCRdb re-called the multiplex PCR reads through MiXCR, storing one row per CDR3 protein. The repertoire has approximately 400,000 distinct CDR3 sequences, about 15% of them found once; the top ten carry 16%. These data also featured in a second study, about T cells in Graves' hyperthyroidism and ophthalmopathy.

The source was peripheral blood mononuclear cells (PBMCs), collected at new diagnosis, from a patient treated with antithyroid drugs. The source is a woman aged 25 to 39 with Graves disease.

This clonotype was seen repeatedly, ten times or more. The chain is built from TRBV3-1 and TRBJ2-7; D is possibly TRBD1 (7 bases). CDR1 LGHDT and CDR2 YNNKEL come from the germline V gene (reference sequence). Trimming took 3 bases from V and 3 from J, leaving 21 bases between them. The CDR3 loop spans 17 amino acids. The CDR3 loop reads CASSQIGAGTVVYEQYF. In DNA, the CDR3 is TGTGCCAGCAGCCAGATTGGGGCGGGGACAGTGGTCTACGAGCAGTACTTC.

With respect to this clonotype: This could be a read error, since a much larger clone is one nucleotide away. As the CDR3 is not closed by the conserved phenylalanine or tryptophan, this likely results from a read error. The rearrangement links TRBV3-1 to TRBJ2-7; 9 bases are a match to TRBD2. CDR1 LGHDT and CDR2 YNNKEL come from the germline V gene (reference sequence). The CDR3 loop spans 20 amino acids. V lost 4 bases and J lost 1; bases outside the gene matches: 20. The CDR3, as DNA: TGTGCCAGCAGCCTCCGGCCCCTGCCTAGCGGGGTTTTGGGTTCCTACGAGCAGTACCTC. It codes for CASSLRPLPSGVLGSYEQYL.

The J gene is TRBJ2-5, the V gene TRBV24-1; 7 nucleotides match TRBD2. CDR3 length: 15 residues. CDR1 KGHDR and CDR2 SFDVKD come from the germline V gene. The trim removed 3 bases at V and 3 bases at J, leaving 6 bases unmatched. For the CDR3, the DNA is TGTGCCACCAGTGATCCCACCGGGAGGAAAGAGACCCAGTACTTC. Protein product: CATSDPTGRKETQYF.

This clonotype was seen more than once but under ten times. J is TRBJ2-3 and V is TRBV15, with 14 bases matching TRBD2. This CDR3 has 20 amino acids. Germline CDR1 and CDR2: LNHNV and YYDKDF (reference sequence). V lost 8 bases, J lost 3 bases, and 19 bases stayed unmatched. CDR3 residues: CATRPRLPGLAGVSTDTQYF. As DNA, the CDR3 is TGTGCCACCCGACCTCGATTACCGGGACTAGCGGGAGTGTCAACAGATACGCAGTATTTT.

This clonotype appeared a few times. This rearrangement joins TRBV20-1 to TRBJ2-7; D not certain. CDR1 is DFQATT, CDR2 SNEGSKA, per germline (reference sequence). The CDR3 has 11 residues. With 5 bases removed from V and 4 bases from J, the gap between germline ends came to 9 bases. CDR3 region: CSAVRAYEQYF. The CDR3 nucleotides are TGCAGTGCTGTTAGGGCGTACGAGCAGTACTTC.

As regards this clonotype: This may arise from a read error, as a much more abundant clone is one base away. The V gene is TRBV6-1, the J gene TRBJ2-1; D is perhaps TRBD2 (6 bases). With 6 bases removed from V and 3 bases from J, the gap between germline ends came to 15 bases. The CDR3 is 15 amino acids. The germline gives CDR1 MNHNS, CDR2 SASEGT. The CDR3 spells CASRDPRGGYNEQFF. The CDR3 nucleotides read TGTGCCAGCAGAGATCCTCGGGGAGGCTACAATGAGCAGTTCTTC.

This clonotype was seen many times. The chain has TRBV11-2 and TRBJ2-7; D assignment may be TRBD1 or TRBD2 (5 bases each). In germline, CDR1 is SGHAT, CDR2 FQNNGV. V shed 5 bases and J shed 0 bases, with 14 bases lying between them. The CDR3 consists of 15 residues. The DNA of the CDR3 is TGTGCCAGCAGCCTGGGACCGAAGAGCTCCTACGAGCAGTACTTC. Amino acid sequence: CASSLGPKSSYEQYF.

This clonotype was seen many times. The chain combines TRBV11-2 with TRBJ2-7; maybe TRBD2 (5 bases). CDR3 length: 17 amino acids. V was trimmed by 5 bases and J by 2 bases, leaving 22 bases between them. Germline V gene sequence: CDR1 SGHAT, CDR2 FQNNGV. For the CDR3, the DNA is TGTGCCAGCAGCCCAATAGGAAGCGGAGACCTCGCCTACGAGCAGTACTTC. Its protein product is CASSPIGSGDLAYEQYF.

This clonotype was recorded at least ten times. J is TRBJ1-1 and V is TRBV7-3; D unresolved. Germline V gene data show CDR1 as SGHTA and CDR2 as FQGTGA. The length of the CDR3 is 13 residues. V was pared by 3 bases and J by 0 bases, with 5 bases between. The CDR3 protein is CASSLEMNTEAFF. CDR3 nucleotides: TGTGCCAGCAGCTTGGAGATGAACACTGAAGCTTTCTTT.

This clonotype was observed at least ten times. V is TRBV18 and J is TRBJ1-5; no reliable D call. Deletions cut 3 bases from V and 4 bases from J, with 16 bases between. Germline V lookup: CDR1 KGHSH, CDR2 LQKENI. The CDR3 loop spans 16 amino acids. The DNA of the CDR3 is TGTGCCAGCTCACCGTTCCCTAGTGCAGTAAATCAGCCCCAGCATTTT. It yields the protein CASSPFPSAVNQPQHF.